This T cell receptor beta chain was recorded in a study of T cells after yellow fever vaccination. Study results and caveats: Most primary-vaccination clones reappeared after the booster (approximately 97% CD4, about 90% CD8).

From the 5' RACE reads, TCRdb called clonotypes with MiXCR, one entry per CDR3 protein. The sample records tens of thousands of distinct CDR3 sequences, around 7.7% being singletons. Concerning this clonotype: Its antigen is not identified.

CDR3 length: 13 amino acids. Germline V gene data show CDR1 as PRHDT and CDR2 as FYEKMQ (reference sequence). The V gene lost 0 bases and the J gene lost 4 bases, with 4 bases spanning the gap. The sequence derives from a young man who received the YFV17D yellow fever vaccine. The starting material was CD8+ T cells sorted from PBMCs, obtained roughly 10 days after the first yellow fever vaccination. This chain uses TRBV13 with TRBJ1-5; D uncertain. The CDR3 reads CASSLGWNQPQHF. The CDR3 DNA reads TGTGCCAGCAGCTTAGGGTGGAATCAGCCCCAGCATTTT. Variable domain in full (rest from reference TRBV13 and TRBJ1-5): AAGVIQSPRHLIKEKRETATLKCYPIPRHDTVYWYQQGPGQDPQFLISFYEKMQSDKGSIPDRFSAQQFSDYHSELNMSSLELGDSALYFCASSLGWNQPQHFGDGTRLSIL.